This T cell receptor beta chain was sequenced during a study of OX40 agonist ivuxolimab in advanced cancers. Some background on the complete study: Ivuxolimab was a fully human IgG2 agonistic monoclonal antibody targeting the costimulatory receptor OX40 (CD134). Intravenous ivuxolimab was administered to patients every 2 weeks at six dose levels: 0.01, 0.1, 0.3, 1.5, 3 and 10 mg/kg. Of the approximately 54 dose-escalation patients, hepatocellular carcinoma was present in about 20, melanoma in roughly 15, renal cell carcinoma in 9 and head and neck cancer in 9. In the dose-escalation cohort, roughly four fifths of patients were male, and the mean age was approximately 60 years, with a range of roughly 20 to 80. Prior anti-PD-1, anti-PD-L1 or anti-CTLA-4 therapy was permitted, and checkpoint inhibitors had been received by 30% to 40% of dose-escalation patients. Partial responses occurred in three dose-escalation patients: two with cutaneous melanoma and one with hepatocellular carcinoma. Peripheral TCRbeta sequencing aimed to test whether ivuxolimab altered TCR sequence diversity and caused clonal T-cell expansion. The paper reports the monotherapy dose-escalation portion (N of about 54 patients) of the phase I ivuxolimab trial. Here is what the overall study found, with its caveats: Low levels of normalized T-cell clonal expansion were also seen in some patients who did not respond. Partial responders in the 0.1-3.0 mg/kg groups had among the lowest normalized peripheral clonal expansion, especially among CD8+ T cells. At doses from 0.1 to 3.0 mg/kg, clonal expansion was seen in both CD4+ and CD8+ blood T cells between baseline and week 6. Antigen specificity was not determined for the clonally expanded peripheral T cells. On average, CD8+ T cells showed more expanded clones than CD4+ T cells after ivuxolimab.

Turning to this clone: Its antigen is still unknown. Per-nucleotide qualities are absent, and no much larger clonotype sits a single base away.

Including cysteine and phenylalanine, the CDR3 has 16 amino acids. Just the 48-base CDR3 DNA is kept, in frame starting at base 1. CDR1 and CDR2 are drawn from the germline V gene: SGDLS, YYNGEE. V ends up 0 bases short and J 6 bases short, with an unmatched junction base count of 9. Genomic DNA was isolated from the sorted cells so that the TCRbeta CDR3 region could be sequenced. TCRbeta CDR3 regions were sequenced using the immunoSEQ Assay. Held by TCRdb, this immuneACCESS table contains in-frame sequences only and omits some clones. Under half of the omission traces to an unresolved V gene where checked; the cause of the rest is unknown. In all, the sample holds about 19,000 clones, and around 80% of those were seen once. Approximately 26% of the sample goes to the ten largest clones. The trial excluded patients who had a history of autoimmune disease or were on systemic immunosuppression. In every dose cohort, peripheral blood was drawn for TCR sequencing at baseline, cycle 4 day 1, and cycle 7 day 1. The samples were drawn from a first-in-human, open-label, multicenter phase I dose-escalation trial of ivuxolimab. Adults with locally advanced or metastatic melanoma, renal cell, hepatocellular, or head and neck squamous cell carcinoma were enrolled in the trial. Before TCR sequencing, CD4+ T cells and CD8+ T cells were sorted from peripheral blood as separate populations.

Sequences were derived from CD4+ or CD8+ T cells sorted from blood, sampled in a trial of the OX40 agonist ivuxolimab. The clonotype was recovered from an adult with an advanced solid tumor such as melanoma, head and neck, liver or kidney cancer. The chain is encoded by TRBV9 joined to TRBJ2-3; 8 central nucleotides agree with TRBD1. The DNA sequence reads TGTGCCAGCAGCGTAGCGGCAGGACAGGGTGTTGATACGCAGTATTTT. This codes for CASSVAAGQGVDTQYF. With the portions outside the CDR3 filled from the reference TRBV9 and TRBJ2-3 genes, the complete variable region becomes DSGVTQTPKHLITATGQRVTLRCSPRSGDLSVYWYQQSLDQGLQFLIQYYNGEERAKGNILERFSAQQFPDLHSELNLSSLELGDSALYFCASSVAAGQGVDTQYFGPGTRLTVL.